Listed below are T cell receptor beta chains from one sample, sequenced in a study of long-term antiretroviral therapy in people with HIV. TCRdb keeps only in-frame clones here, not all; method: immunoSEQ multiplex PCR. This sample carries about 25,000 clones, roughly 80% of them seen once, and the ten largest clones take approximately 10%. Sample: unsorted PBMCs, taken 2.1 years after starting antiretroviral therapy. Receptors were obtained from a man aged 25-45 years with HIV. The CDR3 runs from the conserved cysteine through the conserved F or W. The D gene is left open where the match is weak. Not every row has a clone size; where given, it reads once, few, many or a size class.

NA,TRBV9,TRBJ2-3,NA,CASSAPNAQDTQYF,TGTGCCAGCAGCGCCCCGAACGCACAGGATACGCAGTATTTT
NA,TRBV10-3,TRBJ2-2,TRBD1,CAISGGGQGKIMDTGELFF,TGTGCCATCAGTGGGGGGGGACAGGGAAAAATTATGGACACCGGGGAGCTGTTTTTT
NA,TRBV6-1,TRBJ2-1,TRBD1,CASSVGQGAEQFF,TGTGCCAGCAGTGTTGGGCAGGGGGCTGAGCAGTTCTTC
few,TRBV30,TRBJ1-5,NA,CAWSVGVPSNQPQHF,TGTGCCTGGAGTGTAGGGGTTCCTAGCAATCAGCCCCAGCATTTT
NA,TRBV7-6,TRBJ2-1,TRBD1,CASSLAQGVQTSYNEQFF,TGTGCCAGCAGCTTAGCGCAGGGGGTACAGACCTCCTACAATGAGCAGTTCTTC
NA,TRBV5-6,TRBJ1-6,TRBD1,CASSATGVWDNSPLHF,TGTGCCAGCAGCGCCACAGGGGTTTGGGATAATTCACCCCTCCACTTT
NA,TRBV18,TRBJ2-7,NA,CASSPGDGLAYERKQYF,TGTGCCAGCTCACCAGGAGACGGATTAGCTTATGAGAGGAAGCAGTACTTC
NA,TRBV5-1,TRBJ2-5,NA,CASSLPSQETQYF,TGCGCCAGCAGCTTGCCGAGTCAGGAGACCCAGTACTTC
NA,TRBV30,TRBJ2-7,TRBD2,CAWRGLAGGREQYF,TGTGCCTGGAGAGGCTTAGCGGGAGGTCGCGAGCAGTACTTC
NA,TRBV5-4,TRBJ1-1,NA,CASSSQRGRTEAFF,TGTGCCAGCAGCTCGCAAAGAGGGAGGACTGAAGCTTTCTTT
few,TRBV28,TRBJ1-6,TRBD1,CASSPWTGNSSPLHF,TGTGCCAGCAGTCCATGGACAGGGAATTCTTCACCCCTCCACTTT